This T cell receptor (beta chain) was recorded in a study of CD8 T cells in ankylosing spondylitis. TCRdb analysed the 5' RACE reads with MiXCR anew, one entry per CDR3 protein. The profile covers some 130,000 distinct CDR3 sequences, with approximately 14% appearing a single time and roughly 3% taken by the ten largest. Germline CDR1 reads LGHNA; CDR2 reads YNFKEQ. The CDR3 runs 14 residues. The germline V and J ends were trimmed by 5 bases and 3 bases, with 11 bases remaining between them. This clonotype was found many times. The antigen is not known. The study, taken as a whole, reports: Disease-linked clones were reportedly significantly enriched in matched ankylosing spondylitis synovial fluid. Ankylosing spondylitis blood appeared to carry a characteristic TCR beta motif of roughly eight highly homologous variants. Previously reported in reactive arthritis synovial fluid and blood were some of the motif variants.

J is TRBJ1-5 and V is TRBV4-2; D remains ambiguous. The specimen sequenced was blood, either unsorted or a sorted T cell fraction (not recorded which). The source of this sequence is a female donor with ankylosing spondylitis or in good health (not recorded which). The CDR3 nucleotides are TGTGCCAGCAGCTCGGACCGGACCAATCAGCCCCAGCATTTT. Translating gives CASSSDRTNQPQHF.